Below, 4 T cell receptor beta chains from the same sample are listed, as sequenced in a study of blood T cell repertoires in COVID-19. Sequenced by immunoSEQ multiplex PCR; TCRdb stores in-frame clones only, minus some. The sample has tens of thousands of clones; almost 90% are singletons. Sequencing was carried out using peripheral blood. The source is a woman aged 45 to 65 with active or convalescent COVID-19.

The chain recombines TRBV5-6 with TRBJ1-2; TRBD1 agrees at 8 bases. Germline V gene lookup returns CDR1 SGHDT and CDR2 YYEEEE. CDR3 length: 13 residues. V shed 2 bases, J shed 6 bases, and the junction held 3 bases outside the gene matches. DNA of the CDR3: TGTGCCAGCAGCTTAGGACAGGGCGATGGCTACACCTTC. It is translated as CASSLGQGDGYTF.

The gene calls are TRBV5-7 and TRBJ1-2; no reliable D call. TRBV5-7 is reported as an ORF; its role is uncertain. V was trimmed by 4 bases and J by 4 bases, leaving 17 bases between them. The CDR3 consists of 15 residues. Here the CDR3 reads CASSHRGKGGYGYTF. In DNA form, the CDR3 reads TGTGCCAGCAGCCACCGCGGGAAAGGTGGCTATGGCTACACCTTC.

The V gene is TRBV28, the J gene TRBJ1-2; TRBD1 is a possible D gene (5 bases). V gave up 5 bases and J gave up 4 bases, with 17 bases separating them. There are 15 residues in the CDR3. Germline V gene data show CDR1 as MDHEN and CDR2 as SYDVKM. The CDR3 region is CASSPGGPETYGYTF. CDR3 bases: TGTGCCAGCAGTCCGGGGGGTCCGGAGACCTATGGCTACACCTTC.

This sequence joins TRBV28 and TRBJ1-5; a possible D gene is TRBD1 (6 bases). Germline-derived CDR1 and CDR2 are MDHEN and SYDVKM. This CDR3 has 19 amino acids. The V end was cut by 5 bases, the J end by 2 bases, with 25 bases between. For the CDR3, the DNA is TGTGCCAGCAGTCCAGTTTTCCCCAACACAGGGTTTGGCAATCAGCCCCAGCATTTT. It specifies CASSPVFPNTGFGNQPQHF.